This T cell receptor (beta chain) comes out of a study of T-cell memory formation after mild COVID-19 (dated by TCRdb to the early 2020s). Describing the broader study: TCR sequence clusters from the two donors were found to be largely donor specific. In two donors, T-cell clones that expanded and contracted after mild COVID-19 were followed by sequencing TCRalpha and TCRbeta repertoires longitudinally. The cohort was made up of two young adult volunteers, one female and one male, who were previously healthy. Overall study results and their limits: The study covered only a couple of mild cases, and larger cohorts including severe cases with pre-infection samples were considered necessary. From day 15 to 85, contracting clones showed balanced CD4/CD8 phenotypes, whereas a second wave of clones that expanded from day 15 to 37 leaned towards CD4+. Some responding clones were detected in pre-infection memory, which suggested that pre-existing cross-reactive memory T cells had joined the SARS-CoV-2 response. Whether the second-wave clones peaking on day 37 were SARS-CoV-2 specific was not confirmed. Contracting CD4+ clones turned up mainly in the CM and EM memory subsets, whereas EMRA was where CD8+ clones were enriched.

Concerning this clonotype itself: The antigen this receptor binds is unknown. No much larger clone is present one base from it, and per-base qualities are unavailable.

PBMCs were isolated by Ficoll-Paque density gradient centrifugation. Sequencing used an Illumina NovaSeq 6000. Using 5'RACE with constant-segment primers, TCRalpha and TCRbeta cDNA libraries were constructed, with sample barcodes and unique molecular identifiers added in the process. RNA was extracted from every sample with Trizol reagent. Amplification of the libraries took two PCR steps, and the second step added a second sample barcode plus Illumina TruSeq adapters. Libraries were sequenced on an Illumina NovaSeq with 2 x 150 bp paired-end reads. In the original analysis: With migec v1.2.7, reads were demultiplexed and then collapsed into UMI-guided consensus sequences. Using mixcr v2.1.11, UMI consensuses were aligned to TRA and TRB V and J templates and then assembled into clonotypes. A clonotype was counted as expanded or contracted only when both edgeR and NoisET called the clonotype significant, with the noise models trained on biological replicates. edgeR calls used a false discovery rate-adjusted p below 0.01 and a log2 fold-change threshold of 1. As an exploratory analysis of dynamics, max-normalized trajectories of the 1000 most abundant clonotypes were examined by PCA with hierarchical clustering. Separately sequenced CD4+ and CD8+ repertoires were used to assign a CD4 or CD8 phenotype to each responding clone. The public reads were run again by TCRdb, first through fastp at Q25 and then through MiXCR, and only productive beta chains were kept. Each CDR3 protein gets just one entry, which takes the most common genes and DNA from the rows behind it. TCRdb's processing, not the authors', yielded these V and J calls. The sample has roughly 89,000 distinct CDR3 sequences on record, about 13% of them singletons. The ten largest make up approximately 26% of the sample.

The cysteine opens and the phenylalanine closes a CDR3 of 15 amino acids. The entry retains the CDR3 DNA only, 45 bases that are in frame from base 1. From the germline V gene, CDR1 is MNHEY and CDR2 is SVGAGI. The germline V and J ends show losses of 2 bases and 7 bases respectively, and no gene match explains 8 bases of the junction. The TCR originated in an adult woman who had mild COVID-19 (a few samples of this study predate the infection). The sample titles of this study are shuffled in the database, so cell type and time point are left out; the donor was told from shared clones. The chain couples TRBV6-5 to TRBJ2-7, with TRBD2 matching 10 junction bases. Sample: PBMCs or a T cell subset sorted from them (not recorded which). CDR3 loop: CASSYLSGRGSEQYF. The DNA reads TGTGCCAGCAGTTACCTAAGCGGGAGGGGGTCTGAGCAGTACTTC.